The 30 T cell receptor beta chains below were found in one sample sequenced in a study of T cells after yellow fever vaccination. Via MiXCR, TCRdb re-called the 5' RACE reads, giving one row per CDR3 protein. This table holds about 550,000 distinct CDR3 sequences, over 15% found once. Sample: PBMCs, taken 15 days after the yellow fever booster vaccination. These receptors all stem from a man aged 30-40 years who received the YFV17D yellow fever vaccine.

The CDR3 sequence is CASSQAIGVARGTQYF. The CDR3 DNA reads as TGTGCCAGCAGCCAAGCCATCGGGGTAGCGAGAGGGACCCAGTACTTC. The chain is built from TRBV14 and TRBJ2-5; TRBD2 is a possible D gene (5 bases). Trimming removed 1 base from V and 7 bases from J, with 19 bases in between. Looked up from germline, CDR1 is SGHDN and CDR2 is FVKESK. The CDR3 extends over 16 amino acids.

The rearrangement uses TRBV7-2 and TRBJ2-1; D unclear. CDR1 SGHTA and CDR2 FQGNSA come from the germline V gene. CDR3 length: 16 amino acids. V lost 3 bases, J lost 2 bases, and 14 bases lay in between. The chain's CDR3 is CASSFTHDPTYNEQFF. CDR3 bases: TGTGCCAGCAGCTTCACCCACGACCCAACCTACAATGAGCAGTTCTTC.

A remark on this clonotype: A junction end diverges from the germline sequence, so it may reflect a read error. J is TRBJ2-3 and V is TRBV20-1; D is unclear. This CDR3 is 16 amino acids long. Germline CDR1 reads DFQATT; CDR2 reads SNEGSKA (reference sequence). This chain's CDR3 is CCARDQGRPSTDTQYF. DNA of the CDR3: TGCTGTGCTAGAGATCAAGGCAGGCCTAGCACAGATACGCAGTATTTT.

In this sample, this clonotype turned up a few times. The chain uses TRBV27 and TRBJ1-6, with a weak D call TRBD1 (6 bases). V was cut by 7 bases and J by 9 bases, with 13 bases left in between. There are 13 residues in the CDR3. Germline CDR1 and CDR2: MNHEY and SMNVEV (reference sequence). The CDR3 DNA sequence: TGTGCCAGCAAACAGGGTTTCGGTTCACCCCTCCACTTT. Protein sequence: CASKQGFGSPLHF.

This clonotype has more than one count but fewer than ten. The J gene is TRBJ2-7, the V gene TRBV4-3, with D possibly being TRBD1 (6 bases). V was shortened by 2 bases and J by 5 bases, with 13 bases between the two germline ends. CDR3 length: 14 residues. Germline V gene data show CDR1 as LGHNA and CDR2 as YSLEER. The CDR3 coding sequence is TGCGCCAGCAGCCAAAGGTGGGGGCGGGACGAGCAGTACTTC. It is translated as CASSQRWGRDEQYF.

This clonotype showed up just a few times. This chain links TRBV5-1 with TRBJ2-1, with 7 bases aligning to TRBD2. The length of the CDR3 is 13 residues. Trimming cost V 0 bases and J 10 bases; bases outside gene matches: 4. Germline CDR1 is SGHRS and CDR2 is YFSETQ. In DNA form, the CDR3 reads TGCGCCAGCAGCTTGGCCCGGGAGGAGGAGCAGTTCTTC. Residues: CASSLAREEEQFF.

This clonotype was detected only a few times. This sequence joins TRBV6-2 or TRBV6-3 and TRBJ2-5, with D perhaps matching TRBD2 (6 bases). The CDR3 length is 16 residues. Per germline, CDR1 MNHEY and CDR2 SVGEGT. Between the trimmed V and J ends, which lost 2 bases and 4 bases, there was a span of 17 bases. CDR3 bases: TGTGCCAGCAGTTACGACCCGGGGGATCGAGCAGAGACCCAGTACTTC. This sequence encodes CASSYDPGDRAETQYF.

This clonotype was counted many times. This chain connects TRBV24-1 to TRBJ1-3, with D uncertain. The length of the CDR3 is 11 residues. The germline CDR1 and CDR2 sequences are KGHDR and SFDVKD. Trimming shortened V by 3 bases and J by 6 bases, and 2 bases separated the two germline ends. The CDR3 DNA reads TGTGCCACCAGTGATGTAAACACCATATATTTT. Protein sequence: CATSDVNTIYF.

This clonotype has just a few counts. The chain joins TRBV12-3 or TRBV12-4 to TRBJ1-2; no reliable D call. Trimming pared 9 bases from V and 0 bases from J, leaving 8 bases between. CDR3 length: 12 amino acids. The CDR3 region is CASGSTNYGYTF. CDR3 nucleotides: TGTGCCAGTGGAAGCACTAACTATGGCTACACCTTC.

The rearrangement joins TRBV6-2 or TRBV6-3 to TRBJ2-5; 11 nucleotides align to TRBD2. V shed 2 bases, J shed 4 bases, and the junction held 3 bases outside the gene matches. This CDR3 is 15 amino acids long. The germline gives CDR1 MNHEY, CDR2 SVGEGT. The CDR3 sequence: CASSYPTSGRETQYF. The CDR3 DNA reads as TGTGCCAGCAGTTACCCCACTAGCGGGAGAGAGACCCAGTACTTC.

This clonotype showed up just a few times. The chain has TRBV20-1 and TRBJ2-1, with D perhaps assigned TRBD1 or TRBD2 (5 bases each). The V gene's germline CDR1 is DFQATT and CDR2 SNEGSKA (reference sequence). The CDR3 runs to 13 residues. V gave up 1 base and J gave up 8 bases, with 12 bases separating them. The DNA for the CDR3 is TGCAGTGCTAGAGTCTCGGGACGGGATGAGCAGTTCTTC. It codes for CSARVSGRDEQFF.

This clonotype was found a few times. The CDR3 protein is CASSRLVEDYGYTF. In DNA form, the CDR3 reads TGTGCCAGCAGTCGACTAGTGGAGGACTATGGCTACACCTTC. V gene TRBV28 combines with J gene TRBJ1-2; no clear D. The CDR3 is made up of 14 amino acids. CDR1 and CDR2 from the germline V gene are MDHEN and SYDVKM. The germline V and J ends were trimmed by 5 bases and 3 bases, with 13 bases remaining between them.

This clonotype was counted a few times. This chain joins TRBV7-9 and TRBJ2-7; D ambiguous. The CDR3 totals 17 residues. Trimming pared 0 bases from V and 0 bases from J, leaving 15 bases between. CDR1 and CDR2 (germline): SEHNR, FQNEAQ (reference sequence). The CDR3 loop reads CASSLALGSGSSYEQYF. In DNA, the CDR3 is TGTGCCAGCAGCTTAGCTTTGGGCTCCGGAAGCTCCTACGAGCAGTACTTC.

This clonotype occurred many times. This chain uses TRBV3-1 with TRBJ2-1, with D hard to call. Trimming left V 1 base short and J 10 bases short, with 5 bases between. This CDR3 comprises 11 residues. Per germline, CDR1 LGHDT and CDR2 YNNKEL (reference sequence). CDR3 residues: CASSQGLEQFF. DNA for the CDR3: TGTGCCAGCAGCCAAGGATTGGAGCAGTTCTTC.

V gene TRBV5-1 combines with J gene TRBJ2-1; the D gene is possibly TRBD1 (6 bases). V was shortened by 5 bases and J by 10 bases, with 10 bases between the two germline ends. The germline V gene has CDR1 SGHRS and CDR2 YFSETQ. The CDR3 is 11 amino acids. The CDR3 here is CASRTGLEQFF. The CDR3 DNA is TGCGCCAGCAGAACAGGGCTCGAGCAGTTCTTC.

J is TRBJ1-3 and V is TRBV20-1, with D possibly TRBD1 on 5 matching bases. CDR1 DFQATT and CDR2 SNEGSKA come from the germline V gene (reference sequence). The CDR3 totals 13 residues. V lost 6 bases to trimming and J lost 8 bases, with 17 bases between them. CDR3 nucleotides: TGCAGTGCCGACGACAGCGGAGGCGACACCATATATTTT. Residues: CSADDSGGDTIYF.

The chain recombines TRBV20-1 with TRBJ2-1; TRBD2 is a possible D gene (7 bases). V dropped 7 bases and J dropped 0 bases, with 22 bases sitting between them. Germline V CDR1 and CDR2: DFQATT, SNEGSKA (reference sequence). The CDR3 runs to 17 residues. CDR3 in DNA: TGCAGTGGGACCTGGGAGGGGGAGAGCTACTCCTACAATGAGCAGTTCTTC. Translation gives CSGTWEGESYSYNEQFF.

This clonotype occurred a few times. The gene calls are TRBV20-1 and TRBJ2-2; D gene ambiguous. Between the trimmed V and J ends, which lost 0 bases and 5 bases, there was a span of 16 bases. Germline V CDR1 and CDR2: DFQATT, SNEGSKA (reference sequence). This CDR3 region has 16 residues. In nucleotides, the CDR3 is TGCAGTGCTAGAGATCCGAGACGTATGGTTACCGGGGAGCTGTTTTTT. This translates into CSARDPRRMVTGELFF.

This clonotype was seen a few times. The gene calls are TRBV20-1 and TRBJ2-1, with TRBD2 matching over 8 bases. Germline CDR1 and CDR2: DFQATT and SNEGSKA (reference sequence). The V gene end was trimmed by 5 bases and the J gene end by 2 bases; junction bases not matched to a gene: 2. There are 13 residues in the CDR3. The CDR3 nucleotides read TGCAGTGCTTACGGGGGGGCCTACAATGAGCAGTTCTTC. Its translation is CSAYGGAYNEQFF.

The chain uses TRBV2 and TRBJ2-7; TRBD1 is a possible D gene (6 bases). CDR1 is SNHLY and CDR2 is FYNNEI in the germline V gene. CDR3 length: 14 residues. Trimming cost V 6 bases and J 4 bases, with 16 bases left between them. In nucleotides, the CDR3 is TGTGCCAGCAGGGTCACAGGGAGTGCATACGAGCAGTACTTC. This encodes CASRVTGSAYEQYF.

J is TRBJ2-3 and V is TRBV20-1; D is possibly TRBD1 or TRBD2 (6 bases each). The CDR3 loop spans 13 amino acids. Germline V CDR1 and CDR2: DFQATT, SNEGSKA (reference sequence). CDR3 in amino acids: CRGAGGNTDTQYF. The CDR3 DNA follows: TGCAGGGGGGCGGGCGGGAACACAGATACGCAGTATTTT.

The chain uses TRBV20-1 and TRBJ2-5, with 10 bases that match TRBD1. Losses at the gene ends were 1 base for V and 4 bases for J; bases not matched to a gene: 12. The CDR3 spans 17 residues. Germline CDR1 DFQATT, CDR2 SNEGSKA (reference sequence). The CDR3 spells CSARGVMGQGIPETQYF. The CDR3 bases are TGCAGTGCTAGAGGCGTGATGGGACAGGGGATTCCAGAGACCCAGTACTTC.

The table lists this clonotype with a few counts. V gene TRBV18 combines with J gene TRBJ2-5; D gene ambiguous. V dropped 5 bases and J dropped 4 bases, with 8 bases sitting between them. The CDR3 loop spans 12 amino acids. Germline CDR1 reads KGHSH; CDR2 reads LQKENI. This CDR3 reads CASSEQSETQYF. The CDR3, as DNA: TGTGCCAGCTCAGAACAGTCAGAGACCCAGTACTTC.

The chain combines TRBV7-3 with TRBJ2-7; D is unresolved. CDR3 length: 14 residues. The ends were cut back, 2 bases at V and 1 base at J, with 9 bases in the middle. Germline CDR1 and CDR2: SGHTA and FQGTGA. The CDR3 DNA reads TGTGCCAGCAGCTTAGACGCCGGGTCCTACGAGCAGTACTTC. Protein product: CASSLDAGSYEQYF.

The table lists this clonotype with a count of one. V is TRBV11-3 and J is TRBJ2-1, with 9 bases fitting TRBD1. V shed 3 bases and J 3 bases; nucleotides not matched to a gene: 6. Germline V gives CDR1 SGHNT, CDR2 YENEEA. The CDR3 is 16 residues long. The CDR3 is CASSFKGTGLYNEQFF. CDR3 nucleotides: TGTGCCAGCAGCTTCAAGGGGACAGGGCTCTACAATGAGCAGTTCTTC.

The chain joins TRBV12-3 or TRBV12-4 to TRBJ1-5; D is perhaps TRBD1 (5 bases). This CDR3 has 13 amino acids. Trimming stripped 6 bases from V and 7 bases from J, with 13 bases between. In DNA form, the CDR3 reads TGTGCCAGCAGCGAGGACATGGGGCAGCCCCAGCATTTT. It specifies CASSEDMGQPQHF.

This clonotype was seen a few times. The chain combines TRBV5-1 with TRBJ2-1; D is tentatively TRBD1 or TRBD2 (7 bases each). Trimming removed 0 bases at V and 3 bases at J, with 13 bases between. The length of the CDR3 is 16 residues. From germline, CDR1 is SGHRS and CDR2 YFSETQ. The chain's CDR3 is CASSLAQGEGYNEQFF. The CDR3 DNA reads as TGCGCCAGCAGCTTGGCCCAGGGGGAGGGCTACAATGAGCAGTTCTTC.

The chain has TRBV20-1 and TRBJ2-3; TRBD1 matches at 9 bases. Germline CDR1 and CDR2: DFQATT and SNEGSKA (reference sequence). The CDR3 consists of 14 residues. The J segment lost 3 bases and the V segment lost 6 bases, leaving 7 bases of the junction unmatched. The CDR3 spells CSAQQGAGTDTQYF. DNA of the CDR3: TGCAGTGCCCAACAGGGGGCCGGTACAGATACGCAGTATTTT.

The DNA of the CDR3 is TGTGCCAGCAGCTTAGGGGGACACGGAGCCCTCGAGCAGTACTTC. It translates to CASSLGGHGALEQYF. The chain recombines TRBV7-2 with TRBJ2-7; tentative D call: TRBD1 (6 bases). Germline CDR1 reads SGHTA; CDR2 reads FQGNSA. The length of the CDR3 is 15 residues. V gave up 1 base and J gave up 6 bases, with 16 bases separating them.

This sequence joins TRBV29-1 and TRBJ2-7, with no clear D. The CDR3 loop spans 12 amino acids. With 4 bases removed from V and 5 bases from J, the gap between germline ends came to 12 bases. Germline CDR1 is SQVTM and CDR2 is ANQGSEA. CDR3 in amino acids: CSVVGWVDEQYF. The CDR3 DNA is TGCAGCGTTGTCGGGTGGGTCGACGAGCAGTACTTC.